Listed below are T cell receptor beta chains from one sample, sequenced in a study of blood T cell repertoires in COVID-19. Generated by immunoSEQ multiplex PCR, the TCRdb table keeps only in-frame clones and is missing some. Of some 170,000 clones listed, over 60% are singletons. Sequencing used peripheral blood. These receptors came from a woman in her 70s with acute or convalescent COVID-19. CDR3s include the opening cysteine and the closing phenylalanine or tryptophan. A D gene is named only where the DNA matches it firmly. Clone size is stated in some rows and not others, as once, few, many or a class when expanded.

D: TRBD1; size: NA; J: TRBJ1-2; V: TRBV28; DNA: TGTACCAGCAGCATTCAGGGGGCGCGTCTCTATGGCTACACCTTC; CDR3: CTSSIQGARLYGYTF
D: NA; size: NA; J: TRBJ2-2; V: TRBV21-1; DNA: TGTGCCAGTCAAGGGGGCACCGGGGAGCTGTTTTTT; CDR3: CASQGGTGELFF
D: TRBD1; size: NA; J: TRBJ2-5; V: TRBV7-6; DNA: TGTGCCAGCAGTACAGGAACAGGGGGCTTCGGGTGGGGACAAGAGACCCAGTACTTC; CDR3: CASSTGTGGFGWGQETQYF
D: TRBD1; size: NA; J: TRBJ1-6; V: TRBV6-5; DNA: TGTGCCAGCACCTTACAGGGGAATAATTCACCCCTCCACTTT; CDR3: CASTLQGNNSPLHF
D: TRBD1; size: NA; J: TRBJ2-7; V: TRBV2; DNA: TGTGCCAGCAGTCCGGACAGGGATTACGAGCAGTACTTC; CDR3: CASSPDRDYEQYF
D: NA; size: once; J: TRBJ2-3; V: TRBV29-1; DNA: TGCAGCGTTGGTCGGCAGGGGATTAATACGCAGTATTTT; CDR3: CSVGRQGINTQYF
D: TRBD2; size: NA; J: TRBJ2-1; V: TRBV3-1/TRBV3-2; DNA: TGTGCCAGCAGCGACGGGACTAGCAGATGGGACTACAATGAGCAGTTCTTC; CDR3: CASSDGTSRWDYNEQFF
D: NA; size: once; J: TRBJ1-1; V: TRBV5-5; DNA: TGTGCCAGCAGCTCGACAGTTCTGAACACTGAAGCTTTCTTT; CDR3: CASSSTVLNTEAFF
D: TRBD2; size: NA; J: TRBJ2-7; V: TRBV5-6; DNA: TGTGCCAGCAGCTTGGTGTTTGGGACTACGGGGGAGCAGTACTTC; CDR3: CASSLVFGTTGEQYF
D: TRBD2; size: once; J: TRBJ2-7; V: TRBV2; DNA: TGTGCCAGCAGATCCCGGGAGGCTGACTACGAGCAGTACTTC; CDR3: CASRSREADYEQYF
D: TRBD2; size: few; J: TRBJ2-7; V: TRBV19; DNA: TGTGCCAGTAGTAAAGCGGGAGGTTCCTCCTACGAGCAGTACTTC; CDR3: CASSKAGGSSYEQYF
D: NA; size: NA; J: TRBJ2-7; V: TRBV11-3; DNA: TGTGCCAGCAGCGCGGGGACAGTCTCCACGGGGTACTTC; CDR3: CASSAGTVSTGYF
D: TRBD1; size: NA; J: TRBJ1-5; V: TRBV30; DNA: TGTGCCTGGAGTGGAAACAGGGGGGGACAGCCCCAGCATTTT; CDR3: CAWSGNRGGQPQHF
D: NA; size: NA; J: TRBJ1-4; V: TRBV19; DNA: TGTGCCAGTAGTTTGGTTGGCGGAGAAAAACTGTTTTTT; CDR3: CASSLVGGEKLFF
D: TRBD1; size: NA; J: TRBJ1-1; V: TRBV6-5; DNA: TGTGCCAGCAGTTACAATCAGGGGGCGAGGGCTTTCTTT; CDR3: CASSYNQGARAFF
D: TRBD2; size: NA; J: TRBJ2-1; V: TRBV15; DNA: TGTGCCACCAGCAGGAGACTAGCGGGAGGGTTAGAGCAGTTCTTC; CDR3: CATSRRLAGGLEQFF
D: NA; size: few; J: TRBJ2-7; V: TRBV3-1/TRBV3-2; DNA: TGTGCCAGCAGCCAAGCGGGTGCGGTAATCTCCTACGAGCAGTACTTC; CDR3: CASSQAGAVISYEQYF
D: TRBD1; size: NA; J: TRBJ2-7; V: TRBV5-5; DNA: TGTGCCAGCAGCTTGGCAAGGACAGGAACCTACGAGCAGTACTTC; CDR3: CASSLARTGTYEQYF
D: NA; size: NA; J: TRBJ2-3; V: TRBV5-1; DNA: TGCGCCAGCAGCTTGGACAGGTGGTCAGATACGCAGTATTTT; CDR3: CASSLDRWSDTQYF
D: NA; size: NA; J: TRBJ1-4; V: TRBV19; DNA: TGTGCCAGTAGCCGCGCCCCACAGGCTAATGAAAAACTGTTTTTT; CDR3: CASSRAPQANEKLFF
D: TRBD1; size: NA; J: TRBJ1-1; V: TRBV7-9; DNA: TGTGCCAGCAGCTTGGCGGACAGGGGAGCTTTCTTT; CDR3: CASSLADRGAFF
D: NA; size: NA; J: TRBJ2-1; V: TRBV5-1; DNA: TGCGCCAGCAGCCGCGTCGGTGATGAGCAGTTCTTC; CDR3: CASSRVGDEQFF
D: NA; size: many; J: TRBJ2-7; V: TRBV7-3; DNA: TGTGCCAGCAGCTTAAACAGGGGGGGCCTCGGCGAGCAGTACTTC; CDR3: CASSLNRGGLGEQYF
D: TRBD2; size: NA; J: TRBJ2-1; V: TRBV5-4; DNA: TGTGCCAGCAGCAGCGAGCGGGGGCTGAATGAGCAGTTCTTC; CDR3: CASSSERGLNEQFF
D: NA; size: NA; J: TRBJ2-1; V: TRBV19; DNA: TGTGCCAGTAGTATAAACATGCTTGCTTCGAGAGGTGAGCAGTTCTTC; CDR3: CASSINMLASRGEQFF
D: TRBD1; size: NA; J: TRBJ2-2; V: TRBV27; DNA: TGTGCCAGTGTAGGATTAACAGGGGTGAACACCGGGGAGCTGTTTTTT; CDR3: CASVGLTGVNTGELFF
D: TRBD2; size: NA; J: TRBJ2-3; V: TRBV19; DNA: TGTGCCAGTAGTATACTAGCGGGAGATACGCAGTATTTT; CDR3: CASSILAGDTQYF
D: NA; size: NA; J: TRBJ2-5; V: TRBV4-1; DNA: TGCGCCAGCAGCCAAGATTTCCGGAGAGGGCAAGAGACCCAGTACTTC; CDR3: CASSQDFRRGQETQYF
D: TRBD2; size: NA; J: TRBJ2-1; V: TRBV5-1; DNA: TGCGCCAGCAGCTTGAGCGGGATTTTCAATGAGCAGTTCTTC; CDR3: CASSLSGIFNEQFF
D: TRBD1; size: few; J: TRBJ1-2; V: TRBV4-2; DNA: TGTGCCAGCAGCCTAGGGGGACAGGGAGGCTATGGCTACACCTTC; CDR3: CASSLGGQGGYGYTF
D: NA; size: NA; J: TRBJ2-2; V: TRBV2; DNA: TGTGCCAGCAGTGAGTTTTATAGCGCGGGAACCGGGGAGCTGTTTTTT; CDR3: CASSEFYSAGTGELFF
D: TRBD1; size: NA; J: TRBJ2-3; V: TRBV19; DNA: TGTGCCAGTAGTAAGGGGGCTGATACAGATACGCAGTATTTT; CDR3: CASSKGADTDTQYF
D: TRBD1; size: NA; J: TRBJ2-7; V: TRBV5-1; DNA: TGCGCCAGCAGCTTGGGAGGGACAGGGGTTGACGAGCAGTACTTC; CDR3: CASSLGGTGVDEQYF
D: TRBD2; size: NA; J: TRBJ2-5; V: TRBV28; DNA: TGTGCCAGCAGCCCGAGACTAGCGGTGTACCAAGAGACCCAGTACTTC; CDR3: CASSPRLAVYQETQYF
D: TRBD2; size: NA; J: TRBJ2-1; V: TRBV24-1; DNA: TGTGCCACCAGTGATACCGGGACTAGCGGGAGTAATGAGCAGTTCTTC; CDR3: CATSDTGTSGSNEQFF
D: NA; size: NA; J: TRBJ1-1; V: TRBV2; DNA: TGTGCCAGCGTCCTGGGCCGTGACGCTGAAGCTTTCTTT; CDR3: CASVLGRDAEAFF
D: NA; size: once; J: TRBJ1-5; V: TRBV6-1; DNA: TGTGCCAGCAGTGAAAATTGGGGTATCAGGGCGGGACAGCCCCAGCATTTT; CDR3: CASSENWGIRAGQPQHF
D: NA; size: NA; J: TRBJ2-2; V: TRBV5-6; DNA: TGTGCCAGCAGCTTCGGCGGGACTAACACCGGGGAGCTGTTTTTT; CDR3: CASSFGGTNTGELFF
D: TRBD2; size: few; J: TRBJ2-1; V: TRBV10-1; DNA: TGCGCCAGCAGTGAGACGGGACTAGCGGGGGGATGGCAGTTCTTC; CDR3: CASSETGLAGGWQFF
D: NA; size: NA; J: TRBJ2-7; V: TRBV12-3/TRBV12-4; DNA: TGTGCCAGCAGTTTAGGTCTAATCGAGCAGTACTTC; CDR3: CASSLGLIEQYF
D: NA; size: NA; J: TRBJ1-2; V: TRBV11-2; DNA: TGTGCCAGCAGCTTAACTCGGGGGTCTAACTATGGCTACACCTTC; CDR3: CASSLTRGSNYGYTF
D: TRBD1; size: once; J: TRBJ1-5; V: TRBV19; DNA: TGTGCCAGTAGTATCTGGGACAGGGGTCAGCCCCAGCATTTT; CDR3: CASSIWDRGQPQHF
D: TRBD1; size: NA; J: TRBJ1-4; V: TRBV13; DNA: TGTGCCAGCAGCGTGGGACAGGGACTTGAAAAACTGTTTTTT; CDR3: CASSVGQGLEKLFF
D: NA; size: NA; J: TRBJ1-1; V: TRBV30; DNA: TGTGCCTGTAAGCCGGGTCCCGAGGCTTTCTTT; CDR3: CACKPGPEAFF
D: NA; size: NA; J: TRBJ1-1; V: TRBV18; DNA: TGTGCCAGCTCACCTCTCGGACATGGGGCCACTGAAGCTTTCTTT; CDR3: CASSPLGHGATEAFF
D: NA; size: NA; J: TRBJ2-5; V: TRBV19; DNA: TGTGCCAGTAGTGTCGGCAGGGAAGAGACCCAGTACTTC; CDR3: CASSVGREETQYF
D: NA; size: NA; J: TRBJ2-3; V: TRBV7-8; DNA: TGTGCCAGCAGCTTAGTTGGCGGAAGCACAGATACGCAGTATTTT; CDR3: CASSLVGGSTDTQYF
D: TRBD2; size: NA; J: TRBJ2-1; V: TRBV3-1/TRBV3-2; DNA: TGTGCCAGCAGCCAAGGGTCGCGACTAGCGGGGAACAATGAGCAGTTCTTC; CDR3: CASSQGSRLAGNNEQFF
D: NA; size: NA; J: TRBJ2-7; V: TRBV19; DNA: TGTGCCAGTAGTGAAGCGGGCCGGTACGAGCAGTACTTC; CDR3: CASSEAGRYEQYF
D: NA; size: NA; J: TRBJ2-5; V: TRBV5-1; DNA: TGCGCCAGCAGGGAATCACCAGGTCTCGAAGAGACCCAGTACTTC; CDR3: CASRESPGLEETQYF
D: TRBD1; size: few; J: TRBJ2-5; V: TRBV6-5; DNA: TGTGCCAGCATCCGACAGGGGAGCGGAGGAGAGACCCAGTACTTC; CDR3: CASIRQGSGGETQYF
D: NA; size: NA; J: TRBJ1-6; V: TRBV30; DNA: TGTGCCTGGGAGATGGGGGCAAATTCACCCCTCCACTTT; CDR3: CAWEMGANSPLHF
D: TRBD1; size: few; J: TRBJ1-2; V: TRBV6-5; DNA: TGTGCCAGCAGTTATAGGGGGCTTGGCTACACCTTC; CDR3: CASSYRGLGYTF